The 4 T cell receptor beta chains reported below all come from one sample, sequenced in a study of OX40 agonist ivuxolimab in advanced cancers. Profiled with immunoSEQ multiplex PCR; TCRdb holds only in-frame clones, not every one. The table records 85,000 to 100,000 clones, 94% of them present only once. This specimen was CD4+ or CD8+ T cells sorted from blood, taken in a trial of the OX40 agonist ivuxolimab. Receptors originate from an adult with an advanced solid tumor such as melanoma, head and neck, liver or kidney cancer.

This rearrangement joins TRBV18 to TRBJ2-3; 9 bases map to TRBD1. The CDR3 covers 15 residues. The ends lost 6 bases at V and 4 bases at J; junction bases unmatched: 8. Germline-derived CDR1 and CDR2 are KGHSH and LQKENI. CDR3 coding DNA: TGTGCCAGCTCTCCGAGACAGGGGGTGGCAGATACGCAGTATTTT. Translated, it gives CASSPRQGVADTQYF.

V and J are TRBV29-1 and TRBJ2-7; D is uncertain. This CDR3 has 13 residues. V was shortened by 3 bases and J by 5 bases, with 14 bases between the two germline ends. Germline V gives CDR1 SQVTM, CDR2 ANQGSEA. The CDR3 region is CSVDPGVPHEQYF. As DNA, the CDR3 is TGCAGCGTTGACCCAGGAGTTCCCCACGAGCAGTACTTC.

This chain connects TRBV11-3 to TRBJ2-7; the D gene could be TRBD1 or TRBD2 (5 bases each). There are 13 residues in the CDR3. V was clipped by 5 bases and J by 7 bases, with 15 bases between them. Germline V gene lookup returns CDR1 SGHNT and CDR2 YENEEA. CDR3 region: CASSEGPFLEQYF. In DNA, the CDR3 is TGTGCCAGCAGCGAGGGACCCTTCCTGGAGCAGTACTTC.

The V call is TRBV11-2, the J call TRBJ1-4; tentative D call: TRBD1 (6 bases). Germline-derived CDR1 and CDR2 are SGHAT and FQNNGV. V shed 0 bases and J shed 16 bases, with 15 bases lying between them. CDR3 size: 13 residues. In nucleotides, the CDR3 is TGTGCCAGCAGCTTAGATCAGGAAAGGGGGAGGTTTTTT. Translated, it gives CASSLDQERGRFF.